These 10 T cell receptor beta chains came from one sample sequenced in a study of T cells in Graves' hyperthyroidism and ophthalmopathy. RNA transcripts gave rise to amplified TCR beta CDR3 regions. HTBI primers were used for first-round RT-PCR of the TCR CDR3. One entry per CDR3 protein results from TCRdb running MiXCR on the multiplex PCR reads. The table records under 800,000 distinct CDR3 sequences, 11% to 15% of them present only once. Sequencing input: blood. The receptors stem from a young woman with Graves' hyperthyroidism.

This clonotype was seen a handful of times. The chain carries TRBV4-1 and TRBJ2-7; D is possibly TRBD1 (5 bases). CDR1 and CDR2 (germline): MGHRA, YSYEKL. The CDR3 length is 13 residues. The germline V and J ends were trimmed by 3 bases and 4 bases, with 10 bases remaining between them. CDR3: CASSHLSGYEQYF. CDR3 in DNA: TGCGCCAGCAGCCACCTCTCAGGGTACGAGCAGTACTTC.

CDR3 DNA: TGTGCCAGCAGCCTCCACGGAACCGGGACAGTCCAACGTGGAGGAGAGACCCAGTACTTC. Its translation is CASSLHGTGTVQRGGETQYF. The chain couples TRBV7-2 to TRBJ2-5, with 7 bases fitting TRBD1. V was pared by 5 bases and J by 4 bases, with 25 bases of the junction left unmatched. From germline, CDR1 is SGHTA and CDR2 FQGNSA. There are 20 residues in the CDR3.

V and J are TRBV27 and TRBJ2-3; D is possibly TRBD2 (5 bases). CDR3 size: 16 residues. V shed 5 bases and J shed 4 bases, with 19 bases lying between them. The germline V gene has CDR1 MNHEY and CDR2 SMNVEV (reference sequence). The CDR3 protein is CASSPLSGLAPDTQYF. The CDR3 region has the DNA TGTGCCAGCAGTCCGCTCTCCGGGCTAGCCCCAGATACGCAGTATTTT.

J is TRBJ2-7 and V is TRBV6-2 or TRBV6-3, with a tentative D call TRBD1 (6 bases). In germline, CDR1 is MNHEY, CDR2 SVGEGT. Deletions cut 10 bases from V and 3 bases from J, with 16 bases between. The CDR3 has 13 amino acids. CDR3 sequence: CAKNRVGRYEQYF. CDR3 nucleotides: TGTGCCAAGAACAGGGTTGGACGCTACGAGCAGTACTTC.

The chain combines TRBV7-2 with TRBJ2-2; D gene unclear. The V gene lost 6 bases and the J gene lost 6 bases, with 8 bases spanning the gap. This CDR3 is built from 12 residues. Germline V gene sequence: CDR1 SGHTA, CDR2 FQGNSA. This chain's CDR3 is CASRQAPGELFF. The CDR3 nucleotides are TGTGCCAGCAGGCAAGCCCCCGGGGAGCTGTTTTTT.

V and J are TRBV28 and TRBJ1-4; 7 nucleotides match TRBD1. Germline CDR1 reads MDHEN; CDR2 reads SYDVKM. Trimming at V came to 4 bases and at J to 7 bases, leaving 12 bases not matched to a gene. The CDR3 spans 16 residues. CDR3 residues: CASSSSIGGQGEKLFF. The CDR3 DNA follows: TGTGCCAGCAGTTCCTCGATAGGGGGCCAGGGTGAAAAACTGTTTTTT.

This clonotype has at least ten counts. The chain has TRBV6-1 and TRBJ2-2, with 9 bases aligning to TRBD2. This CDR3 region has 16 residues. J was trimmed by 6 bases and V by 8 bases; bases with no gene match: 13. Germline CDR1 reads MNHNS; CDR2 reads SASEGT. CDR3 nucleotides: TGTGCCAGCCTAGCGGGGAATAGGAATGGCCCCGGGGAGCTGTTTTTT. This translates into CASLAGNRNGPGELFF.

This clonotype was counted between two and nine times. The genes are TRBV4-1 and TRBJ1-1; D remains ambiguous. Germline V gives CDR1 MGHRA, CDR2 YSYEKL. CDR3 length equals 14 residues. V was clipped by 1 base and J by 8 bases, with 14 bases between them. This chain's CDR3 is CASSQVGGRGEAFF. The CDR3 DNA reads TGCGCCAGCAGCCAAGTGGGCGGGCGGGGAGAAGCTTTCTTT.

V usage is TRBV28 and J usage is TRBJ1-2; D ambiguous. The CDR3 runs 13 residues. Trimming took 3 bases from V and 4 from J, leaving 9 bases between them. CDR1 MDHEN and CDR2 SYDVKM come from the germline V gene. Here the CDR3 reads CASSFGVFYGYTF. CDR3 DNA: TGTGCCAGCAGTTTCGGGGTCTTCTATGGCTACACCTTC.

V is TRBV7-6 and J is TRBJ2-7, with D possibly matching TRBD1 (6 bases). The CDR3 has 14 residues. CDR1 and CDR2 (germline): SGHVS, FNYEAQ. V lost 3 bases and J 2 bases, leaving 11 bases between the germline ends. CDR3 region: CASSFEQGPYEQYF. The CDR3 region has the DNA TGTGCCAGCAGCTTTGAACAGGGCCCCTACGAGCAGTACTTC.